This T cell receptor (beta chain) was sequenced during a study of blood T cell repertoires in COVID-19 (dated by TCRdb to the early 2020s). In terms of the full investigation: Samples from collaborators originated in the United States, Italy and Spain and spanned both the acute and convalescent phases of COVID-19. The prospective study material was composed of cDNA or gDNA derived from T cells, B-cell-depleted T cells, or PBMCs. Samples came from the ongoing ImmuneRACE study (first 160 participants) plus 1,254 subjects from 6 global collaborators. A freely available public database, intended as a resource for researchers studying the immune response to SARS-CoV-2, is where the repertoires were released. The sample metadata nearly always contained a de-identified subject ID, COVID-19 status, age in years and sex. The dataset comprised deeply sampled blood TCRbeta repertoires from subjects exposed to, actively infected with, or recovered from COVID-19. Where HLA class I and class II types were available, the types were taken from metadata supplied by the sample provider, not from assay-based typing.

Findings and caveats that apply to the study as a whole: The quantity of clinical and demographic metadata differed by source and by participant and was supplied without curation.

As for this clone: There is no known antigen for this receptor. The sample holds no much larger clone one base away, and base qualities are not on file.

The immunoSEQ Assay, a bias-controlled multiplex PCR, was used to amplify TCRbeta CDR3 regions from genomic DNA. As for the authors' bioinformatics: The number of nucleated cells in each sample was estimated by amplification of reference gene primers within the assay. To quantify the absolute abundance of each unique TCRbeta CDR3 rearrangement, sequence reads were collapsed and filtered. For each sample, productive Simpson clonality was calculated as the square root of Simpson's diversity index over productive rearrangements. The immuneACCESS repertoire file appears here via TCRdb, limited to in-frame rearrangements. These files lack a portion of the clones; in checked studies, under half of the deficit traces to unresolved V genes, and the cause of the others is not known. The V and J calls and clone size were taken over from that table, and D and trimming were inferred from the DNA. A total of more than 90,000 clones appear in this sample, about four fifths of them only once. The ten largest account for more than 15% of the sample.

Whole blood was collected in K2EDTA tubes by collaborating institutions according to the institutions' own protocols. Collaborator samples were shipped for TCRbeta analysis as frozen whole blood, isolated PBMCs, or DNA extracted from either sample type. The material sequenced was peripheral blood. This clonotype was obtained from an elderly man with acute or convalescent COVID-19.

The sequenced DNA is TGTGCCAGCAGTTACGAGGTAGCGCGAGGTCACAAGTACTTC. Protein translation: CASSYEVARGHKYF. The chain is encoded by TRBV6-2 or TRBV6-3 joined to TRBJ2-7, with a tentative D gene TRBD2 over 5 matching bases. According to the germline V gene, CDR1 reads MNHEY and CDR2 reads SVGEGT. The CDR3, from cysteine to phenylalanine, totals 14 residues. Of all the DNA, just the CDR3 is kept, 42 bases in frame from base 1. V loses 2 bases, J loses 11 bases, and the germline ends lie 19 bases apart.